This is a list of T cell receptor beta chains from one sample in a study of cytomegalovirus exposure and HLA in healthy donors. Clones were sequenced by immunoSEQ multiplex PCR, and TCRdb holds only the in-frame ones, with some missing. The data hold 140,000 to 150,000 clones, with under 90% observed a single time. The sample comprised PBMCs. These receptors all come from a man aged 35-49 years in good health and CMV-seronegative. The CDR3 runs from the conserved cysteine through the conserved F or W. D genes are given only for firm matches. The listing skips clone size in some rows; elsewhere it reads once, few, many or a size class.

d_call j_call clone_size v_call cdr3_aa cdr3_nt
. TRBJ2-7 . TRBV28 CASSTTPLGEQYF TGTGCCAGCAGTACGACTCCCCTGGGCGAGCAGTACTTC
. TRBJ2-4 . TRBV7-9 CASSIEGGVFKNIQYF TGTGCCAGCAGCATCGAGGGGGGGGTCTTCAAAAACATTCAGTACTTC
. TRBJ1-4 . TRBV5-1 CASSLRQGNEKLFF TGCGCCAGCAGCTTGAGGCAGGGGAATGAAAAACTGTTTTTT
TRBD2 TRBJ2-1 . TRBV7-3 CASSILAGGLNNGQFF TGTGCCAGCAGCATCTTAGCGGGGGGTCTCAACAATGGGCAGTTCTTC
. TRBJ1-5 . TRBV5-6 CASTNIGARGDQPQHF TGTGCCAGCACTAACATTGGGGCCAGGGGCGATCAGCCCCAGCATTTT
TRBD1 TRBJ2-7 . TRBV5-1 CASSSYGTGGNGEQYF TGCGCCAGCAGCTCCTACGGGACAGGGGGCAATGGAGAGCAGTACTTC
. TRBJ2-2 . TRBV5-1 CASSLDGHTAGELFF TGCGCCAGCAGCTTGGATGGACACACGGCCGGGGAGCTGTTTTTT
TRBD1 TRBJ1-6 . TRBV10-1 CASSEGTGGISPLHF TGCGCCAGCAGTGAGGGGACAGGGGGTATTTCACCCCTCCACTTT
TRBD2 TRBJ2-3 . TRBV6-1 CASSEARLAGVLSTDTQYF TGTGCCAGCAGTGAAGCCCGGCTAGCGGGGGTGCTGAGCACAGATACGCAGTATTTT
. TRBJ1-2 . TRBV6-5 CASGEAINYGYTF TGTGCCAGCGGCGAGGCGATTAACTATGGCTACACCTTC
. TRBJ1-2 . TRBV18 CASSPPLDRLGGYTF TGTGCCAGCTCACCACCGTTAGACAGGCTAGGCGGCTACACCTTC
. TRBJ1-1 . TRBV7-9 CASSFGGAGGSGTEAFF TGTGCCAGCAGCTTCGGGGGGGCGGGCGGCTCGGGAACTGAAGCTTTCTTT
. TRBJ1-4 . TRBV2 CASTELGGSWEKLFF TGTGCCAGCACCGAACTGGGAGGGTCGTGGGAAAAACTGTTTTTT
. TRBJ2-2 . TRBV11-2 CASSLGAGRIAGELFF TGTGCCAGCAGCTTAGGGGCAGGTCGGATCGCCGGGGAGCTGTTTTTT
. TRBJ2-3 . TRBV7-9 CASSLAPGLGTDTQYF TGTGCCAGCAGCTTAGCGCCGGGGTTGGGCACAGATACGCAGTATTTT
TRBD1 TRBJ2-7 . TRBV30 CAWSVDNRGYEQYF TGTGCCTGGAGTGTAGATAACAGGGGTTACGAGCAGTACTTC
. TRBJ1-6 . TRBV7-2 CASSLDGRYNSPLHF TGTGCCAGCAGCTTAGATGGCAGGTATAATTCACCCCTCCACTTT
. TRBJ1-5 once TRBV7-2 CASSGHRANQPQHF TGTGCCAGCAGCGGACACCGAGCTAATCAGCCCCAGCATTTT
TRBD1 TRBJ2-7 . TRBV7-9 CASSFAGGYEQYF TGTGCCAGCAGCTTTGCAGGGGGCTACGAGCAGTACTTC
TRBD1 TRBJ2-3 . TRBV6-1 CASSDTGTGLGDTQYF TGTGCCAGCAGTGACACCGGGACAGGGTTAGGGGATACGCAGTATTTT
TRBD2 TRBJ2-3 . TRBV7-3 CASSLGDLAAASTDTQYF TGTGCCAGCAGCTTAGGGGATCTAGCGGCGGCTAGCACAGATACGCAGTATTTT
TRBD2 TRBJ2-3 few TRBV29-1 CSVPPRGGGTDTQYF TGCAGCGTCCCCCCACGGGGGGGAGGCACAGATACGCAGTATTTT
. TRBJ1-6 . TRBV27 CASSFGGLGSPLHF TGTGCCAGCAGTTTCGGGGGGTTAGGCTCACCCCTCCACTTT
TRBD2 TRBJ2-1 . TRBV5-1 CASSPASGAYNEQFF TGCGCCAGCAGCCCGGCTAGCGGGGCCTACAATGAGCAGTTCTTC
. TRBJ1-2 . TRBV4-1 CASSQDQLEANYGYTF TGCGCCAGCAGCCAAGATCAGCTAGAAGCTAACTATGGCTACACCTTC
TRBD1 TRBJ1-6 . TRBV6-1 CASSETGGRNSPLHF TGTGCCAGCAGTGAAACAGGGGGGCGAAATTCACCCCTCCACTTT
. TRBJ2-5 . TRBV7-9 CASSLFLERQETQYF TGTGCCAGCAGCCTTTTCCTAGAACGACAAGAGACCCAGTACTTC